The 5 T cell receptor beta chains reported below all come from one sample, sequenced in a study of blood T cell repertoires in COVID-19. Measured with immunoSEQ multiplex PCR; TCRdb has only the in-frame clones, and not every one. The repertoire has about 330,000 clones, 70% to 90% of them found once; the top ten carry over 4%. Sequenced sample: PBMCs or T cells enriched from blood (not recorded which). All receptors derive from a woman in her thirties who had recovered from COVID-19.

This sequence joins TRBV7-2 and TRBJ2-1, with D tentatively TRBD2 (6 bases). Trimming removed 5 bases from V and 4 bases from J, with 15 bases in between. Germline-derived CDR1 and CDR2 are SGHTA and FQGNSA. CDR3 length equals 15 residues. DNA for the CDR3: TGTGCCAGCAGCATGACTTCGGGGGTATACAATGAGCAGTTCTTC. Protein sequence: CASSMTSGVYNEQFF.

The V and J genes are TRBV7-9 and TRBJ1-6; 7 positions agree with TRBD1. Germline V gene data show CDR1 as SEHNR and CDR2 as FQNEAQ (reference sequence). V shed 6 bases and J 8 bases; nucleotides not matched to a gene: 10. The CDR3 runs to 15 residues. The chain's CDR3 is CASSRGQFGDSPLHF. The DNA of the CDR3 is TGTGCCAGCAGTCGGGGACAGTTTGGGGATTCACCCCTCCACTTT.

V and J are TRBV27 and TRBJ1-1; maybe TRBD1 (6 bases). The germline V and J ends were trimmed by 0 bases and 5 bases, with 10 bases remaining between them. The length of the CDR3 is 14 residues. The germline V gene has CDR1 MNHEY and CDR2 SMNVEV (reference sequence). For the CDR3, the DNA is TGTGCCAGCAGTTTATCGCGGCAGGGGACTGAAGCTTTCTTT. This translates into CASSLSRQGTEAFF.

The chain recombines TRBV5-1 with TRBJ2-1; D may be TRBD1 (5 bases). Deletions cut 2 bases from V and 7 bases from J, with 16 bases between. There are 15 residues in the CDR3. Germline-derived CDR1 and CDR2 are SGHRS and YFSETQ. For the CDR3, the DNA is TGCGCCAGCAGCTTAGCAGGCGCGGACACGAATGAGCAGTTCTTC. Its translation is CASSLAGADTNEQFF. Based on the CDR3 plus reference TRBV5-1 and TRBJ2-1, the full variable domain is KAGVTQTPRYLIKTRGQQVTLSCSPISGHRSVSWYQQTPGQGLQFLFEYFSETQRNKGNFPGRFSGRQFSNSRSEMNVSTLELGDSALYLCASSLAGADTNEQFFGPGTRLTVL.

The rearrangement uses TRBV9 and TRBJ2-5, with unresolved D. This CDR3 region has 14 residues. V was shortened by 3 bases and J by 2 bases, with 11 bases between the two germline ends. CDR1 and CDR2 from the germline V gene are SGDLS and YYNGEE. The CDR3 region has the DNA TGTGCCAGCAGCGCCACGAACGGTCAAGAGACCCAGTACTTC. Translation gives CASSATNGQETQYF.